Below, 29 T cell receptor beta chains from the same sample are listed, as sequenced in a study of T cells expressing NK-cell markers. With the 5' RACE reads reprocessed, TCRdb shows one record per CDR3 protein and no DNA. The sample table includes 300,000 or so distinct CDR3 sequences. The sequenced material came from blood T cells: a sorted CD56 or NKG2C T cell subset, CD4+ or CD8+ T cells, or bulk PBMC T cells (not recorded which). The receptors shown here come from a woman aged 18 to 69 in good health.

The J gene is TRBJ2-1, the V gene TRBV3-1; TCRdb names TRBD1, which stays unverified in the absence of DNA. The V gene's germline CDR1 is LGHDT and CDR2 YNNKEL (reference sequence). There are 15 residues in the CDR3. CDR3 residues: CASSRRGPIVNEQFF.

V gene TRBV6-1 combines with J gene TRBJ2-3; as DNA is missing, the TRBD1 call by TCRdb cannot be tested. This CDR3 has 15 amino acids. From germline, CDR1 is MNHNS and CDR2 SASEGT. CDR3 sequence: CASSPPRGSTDTQYF.

The rearrangement uses TRBV20-1 and TRBJ2-1. Germline-derived CDR1 and CDR2 are DFQATT and SNEGSKA (reference sequence). The CDR3 has 14 amino acids. This CDR3 reads CSARDLGTYNEQFF.

The rearrangement joins TRBV12-3 or TRBV12-4 to TRBJ2-1; TCRdb names TRBD1, which stays unverified in the absence of DNA. This CDR3 has 13 amino acids. The CDR3 sequence is CASRQSGGGEQFF.

The chain joins TRBV12-3 or TRBV12-4 to TRBJ1-2; the TRBD1 assignment by TCRdb is unverifiable without DNA. This CDR3 has 15 amino acids. The CDR3 here is CASSLATGTSYGYTF.

V and J are TRBV27 and TRBJ2-1; without DNA, the TCRdb call of TRBD1 cannot be checked. Germline V gene data show CDR1 as MNHEY and CDR2 as SMNVEV (reference sequence). The CDR3 sequence is 13 residues long. CDR3 sequence reads: CASLRQGEYEQFF.

The chain is built from TRBV29-1 and TRBJ2-2; absent DNA, TCRdb's TRBD2 call cannot be checked. The CDR3 is 13 amino acids. Germline CDR1 is SQVTM and CDR2 is ANQGSEA. CDR3 sequence: CSAVPQYDGELFF.

The V call is TRBV29-1, the J call TRBJ2-7; TCRdb calls TRBD2, which cannot be checked without DNA. Germline loops: CDR1 SQVTM, CDR2 ANQGSEA. The CDR3 loop spans 18 amino acids. The CDR3 reads CSVAPVTGTSGRAYEQYF.

This CDR3 is CSARGQAYGTDTQYF. This chain links TRBV20-1 with TRBJ2-3; the D gene TCRdb calls, TRBD1, cannot be checked with no DNA. This CDR3 contains 15 residues. Germline loops: CDR1 DFQATT, CDR2 SNEGSKA (reference sequence).

The chain employs TRBV7-2 and TRBJ2-1; TCRdb picks TRBD2, but there is no DNA to check that call. The CDR3 extends over 16 amino acids. CDR1 and CDR2 from the germline V gene are SGHTA and FQGNSA. CDR3 amino acids: CASSLIGTSGSNEQFF. The complete variable domain, with remaining parts taken from reference TRBV7-2 and TRBJ2-1, reads GAGVSQSPSNKVTEKGKDVELRCDPISGHTALYWYRQSLGQGLEFLIYFQGNSAPDKSGLPSDRFSAERTGGSVSTLTIQRTQQEDSAVYLCASSLIGTSGSNEQFFGPGTRLTVL.

The chain carries TRBV7-2 and TRBJ2-1; there is no DNA to check the TCRdb D call of TRBD1. This CDR3 is 13 amino acids long. The germline V gene encodes CDR1 SGHTA and CDR2 FQGNSA. The CDR3 spells CASSPGRPNEQFF.

The chain is built from TRBV2 and TRBJ2-1; TCRdb proposes TRBD2, but this gene call is untestable without DNA. This CDR3 is built from 14 residues. Germline loops: CDR1 SNHLY, CDR2 FYNNEI. CDR3 protein: CATTRLAEINEQFF.

The chain recombines TRBV28 with TRBJ1-1. This CDR3 has 14 residues. Germline loops: CDR1 MDHEN, CDR2 SYDVKM. The CDR3 protein is CASSLGRPNTEAFF.

This chain joins TRBV18 and TRBJ1-6. This CDR3 comprises 15 residues. Germline-derived CDR1 and CDR2 are KGHSH and LQKENI. The CDR3 protein is CASSPLDTSDSPLHF.

V and J are TRBV6-5 and TRBJ2-7; lacking DNA, the TRBD1 call made by TCRdb goes unchecked. From germline, CDR1 is MNHEY and CDR2 SVGAGI. The CDR3 is 18 residues long. CDR3 sequence reads: CASSPTGTPYSPFYEQYF.

The chain recombines TRBV9 with TRBJ1-5; no DNA is available, so the TRBD1 call from TCRdb remains unchecked. CDR3 size: 14 residues. The germline CDR1 and CDR2 sequences are SGDLS and YYNGEE. CDR3 region: CASSGDRGTQPQHF.

This chain uses TRBV5-5 with TRBJ2-1; there is no DNA to check the TCRdb D call of TRBD2. The CDR3 runs to 17 residues. From germline, CDR1 is SGHKS and CDR2 YYEKEE (reference sequence). This chain's CDR3 is CASSLNLAASSYNEQFF.

The rearrangement uses TRBV3-1 and TRBJ1-2. Germline values: CDR1 LGHDT, CDR2 YNNKEL (reference sequence). This CDR3 contains 14 residues. CDR3 sequence reads: CASSQVIRGDGYTF.

This rearrangement joins TRBV4-3 to TRBJ1-6; the D gene TCRdb calls, TRBD1, cannot be checked with no DNA. The CDR3 has 16 residues. Germline-derived CDR1 and CDR2 are LGHNA and YSLEER. CDR3 sequence: CASSQRTGILNSPLHF.

The V gene is TRBV15, the J gene TRBJ1-1. This CDR3 region has 12 residues. Germline-derived CDR1 and CDR2 are LNHNV and YYDKDF (reference sequence). CDR3 amino acids: CATSRGKGAAFF.

CDR3 residues: CSARDPGMGVLREQFF. The J gene is TRBJ2-1, the V gene TRBV20-1; the TCRdb call, TRBD1, lacks DNA for checking. Per the germline V gene, CDR1 is DFQATT and CDR2 is SNEGSKA (reference sequence). The CDR3 sequence is 16 residues long.

The chain couples TRBV5-4 to TRBJ1-1. The CDR3 spans 14 residues. Germline V lookup: CDR1 SGHNT, CDR2 YYREEE (reference sequence). The CDR3 sequence is CASSLAIGDTEAFF.

The rearrangement uses TRBV7-2 and TRBJ2-2; no DNA is available, so the TRBD1 call from TCRdb remains unchecked. From germline, CDR1 is SGHTA and CDR2 FQGNSA. The CDR3 is 15 amino acids. The CDR3 is CASSLRQGSTGELFF.

The chain uses TRBV20-1 and TRBJ2-3; TCRdb names TRBD1, which stays unverified in the absence of DNA. Germline lookup yields CDR1 DFQATT and CDR2 SNEGSKA (reference sequence). CDR3 size: 13 residues. The CDR3 reads CSARRQGVDTQYF.

CDR3 amino acids: CATSRDQSTDTQYF. The V call is TRBV15, the J call TRBJ2-3. The CDR3 loop spans 14 amino acids. CDR1 and CDR2 from the germline V gene are LNHNV and YYDKDF (reference sequence).

The V and J genes are TRBV7-3 and TRBJ2-2; TCRdb's D call of TRBD1 is untestable without DNA. This CDR3 spans 16 amino acids. Germline V gene data show CDR1 as SGHTA and CDR2 as FQGTGA. CDR3 sequence reads: CASSSGGTAYTGELFF.

This chain uses TRBV15 with TRBJ2-1; the TCRdb D gene call, TRBD2, has no DNA to confirm it. Germline-derived CDR1 and CDR2 are LNHNV and YYDKDF (reference sequence). The CDR3 length is 14 residues. The CDR3 protein is CATKTSGRFDEQFF.

The V call is TRBV7-2, the J call TRBJ2-3; TCRdb reports TRBD2, a call that lacks DNA to check it against. The CDR3 covers 17 residues. Germline CDR1 and CDR2: SGHTA and FQGNSA. The CDR3 is CASSLYPRLGSTDTQYF.

The rearrangement links TRBV7-9 to TRBJ2-5; the TRBD1 assignment by TCRdb is unverifiable without DNA. Germline-derived CDR1 and CDR2 are SEHNR and FQNEAQ (reference sequence). The CDR3 is 13 residues long. The CDR3 is CAGTAGGGETQYF.